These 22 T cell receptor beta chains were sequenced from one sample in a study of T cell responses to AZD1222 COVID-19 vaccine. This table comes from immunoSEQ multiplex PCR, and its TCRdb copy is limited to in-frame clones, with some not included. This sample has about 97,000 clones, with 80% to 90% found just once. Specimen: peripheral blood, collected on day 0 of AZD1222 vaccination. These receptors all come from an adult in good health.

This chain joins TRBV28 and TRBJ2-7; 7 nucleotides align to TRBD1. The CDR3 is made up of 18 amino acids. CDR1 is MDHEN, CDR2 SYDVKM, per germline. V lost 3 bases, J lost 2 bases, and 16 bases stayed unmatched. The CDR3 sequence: CASSFGERTGFNAYEQYF. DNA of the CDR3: TGTGCCAGCAGTTTCGGGGAAAGGACAGGCTTTAACGCCTACGAGCAGTACTTC.

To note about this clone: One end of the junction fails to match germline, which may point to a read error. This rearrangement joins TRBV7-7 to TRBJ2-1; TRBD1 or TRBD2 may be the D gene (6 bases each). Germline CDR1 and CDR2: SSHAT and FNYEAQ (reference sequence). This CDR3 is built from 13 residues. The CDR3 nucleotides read TGTGCTAGCAGCGTCGGAGGGGGTAATGAGCAGTTCTTC. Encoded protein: CASSVGGGNEQFF.

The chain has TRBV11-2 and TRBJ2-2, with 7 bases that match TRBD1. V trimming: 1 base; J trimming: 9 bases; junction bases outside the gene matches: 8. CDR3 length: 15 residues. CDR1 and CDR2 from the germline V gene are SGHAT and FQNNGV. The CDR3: CASSLGQYRGRELFF. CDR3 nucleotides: TGTGCCAGCAGCTTAGGCCAATACAGGGGCAGGGAGCTGTTTTTT. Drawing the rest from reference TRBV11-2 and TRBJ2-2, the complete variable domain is EAGVAQSPRYKIIEKRQSVAFWCNPISGHATLYWYQQILGQGPKLLIQFQNNGVVDDSQLPKDRFSAERLKGVDSTLKIQPAKLEDSAVYLCASSLGQYRGRELFFGEGSRLTVL.

The CDR3 protein is CASSKTQGNQPQHF. The CDR3 DNA reads as TGTGCCAGCAGTAAAACACAGGGCAATCAGCCCCAGCATTTT. V gene TRBV2 combines with J gene TRBJ1-5; the D gene is possibly TRBD1 (5 bases). V was trimmed by 5 bases and J by 2 bases, leaving 10 bases between them. The germline gives CDR1 SNHLY, CDR2 FYNNEI. The length of the CDR3 is 14 residues.

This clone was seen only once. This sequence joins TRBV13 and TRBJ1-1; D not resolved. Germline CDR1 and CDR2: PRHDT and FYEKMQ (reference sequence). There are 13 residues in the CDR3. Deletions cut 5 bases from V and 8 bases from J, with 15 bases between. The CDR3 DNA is TGTGCCAGCAGCCGCATTGGACGTGGGGAAGCTTTCTTT. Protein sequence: CASSRIGRGEAFF. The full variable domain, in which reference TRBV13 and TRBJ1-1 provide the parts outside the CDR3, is AAGVIQSPRHLIKEKRETATLKCYPIPRHDTVYWYQQGPGQDPQFLISFYEKMQSDKGSIPDRFSAQQFSDYHSELNMSSLELGDSALYFCASSRIGRGEAFFGQGTRLTVV.

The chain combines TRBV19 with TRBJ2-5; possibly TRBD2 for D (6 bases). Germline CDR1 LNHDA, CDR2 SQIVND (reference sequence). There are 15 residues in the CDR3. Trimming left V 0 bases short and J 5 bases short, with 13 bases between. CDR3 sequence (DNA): TGTGCCAGTAGTATAGAGGCTGCGGGGAGGGAGACCCAGTACTTC. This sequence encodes CASSIEAAGRETQYF.

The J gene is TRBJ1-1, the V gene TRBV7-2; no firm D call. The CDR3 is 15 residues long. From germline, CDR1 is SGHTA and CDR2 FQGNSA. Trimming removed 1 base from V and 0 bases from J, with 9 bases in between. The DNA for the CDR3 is TGTGCCAGCAGCTTAGGGGTCCTAATGAACACTGAAGCTTTCTTT. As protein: CASSLGVLMNTEAFF.

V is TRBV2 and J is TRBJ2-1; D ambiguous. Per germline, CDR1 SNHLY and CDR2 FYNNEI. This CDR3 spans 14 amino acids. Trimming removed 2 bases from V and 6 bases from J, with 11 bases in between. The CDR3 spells CASSELSESNEQFF. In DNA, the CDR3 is TGTGCCAGCAGTGAACTGTCCGAGAGCAATGAGCAGTTCTTC.

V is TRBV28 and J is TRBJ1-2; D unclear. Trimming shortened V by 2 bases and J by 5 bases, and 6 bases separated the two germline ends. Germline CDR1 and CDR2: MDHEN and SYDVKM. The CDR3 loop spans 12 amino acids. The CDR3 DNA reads TGTGCCAGCAGTTTAGGAGTTTATGGCTACACCTTC. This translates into CASSLGVYGYTF.

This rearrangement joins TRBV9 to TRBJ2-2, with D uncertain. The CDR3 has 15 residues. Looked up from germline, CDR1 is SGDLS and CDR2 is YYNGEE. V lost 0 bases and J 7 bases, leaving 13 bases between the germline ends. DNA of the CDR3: TGTGCCAGCAGCGTAGCTGGCGTTCACAGCGGGGAGCTGTTTTTT. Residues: CASSVAGVHSGELFF.

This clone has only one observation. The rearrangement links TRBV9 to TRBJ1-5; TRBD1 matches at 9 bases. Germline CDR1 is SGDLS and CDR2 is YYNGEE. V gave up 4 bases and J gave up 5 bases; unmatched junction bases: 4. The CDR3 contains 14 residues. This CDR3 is CASSLRQGDQPQHF. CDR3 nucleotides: TGTGCCAGCAGCCTAAGACAGGGGGATCAGCCCCAGCATTTT.

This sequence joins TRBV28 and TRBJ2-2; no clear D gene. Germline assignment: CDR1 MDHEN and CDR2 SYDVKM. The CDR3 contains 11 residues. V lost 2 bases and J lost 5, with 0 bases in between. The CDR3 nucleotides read TGTGCCAGCAGTTTAACCGGGGAGCTGTTTTTT. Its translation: CASSLTGELFF.

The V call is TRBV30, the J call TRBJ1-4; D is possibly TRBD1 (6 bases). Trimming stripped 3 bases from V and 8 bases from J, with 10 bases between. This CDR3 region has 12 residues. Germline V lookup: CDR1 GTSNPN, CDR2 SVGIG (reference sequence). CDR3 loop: CAWSLQGEKLFF. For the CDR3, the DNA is TGTGCCTGGAGCCTACAGGGAGAAAAACTGTTTTTT.

The CDR3 here is CSASGQDPHYGYTF. CDR3 nucleotides: TGCAGTGCTAGTGGCCAGGACCCGCACTATGGCTACACCTTC. The chain combines TRBV20-1 with TRBJ1-2, with D hard to call. Germline CDR1 reads DFQATT; CDR2 reads SNEGSKA (reference sequence). V was cut by 3 bases and J by 3 bases, with 14 bases left in between. The CDR3 extends over 14 amino acids.

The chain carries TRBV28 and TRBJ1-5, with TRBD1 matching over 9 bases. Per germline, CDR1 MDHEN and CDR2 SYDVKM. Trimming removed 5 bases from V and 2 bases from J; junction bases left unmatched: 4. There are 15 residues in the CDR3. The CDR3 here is CASSGWTGGNQPQHF. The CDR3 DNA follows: TGTGCCAGCAGTGGCTGGACAGGGGGCAATCAGCCCCAGCATTTT.

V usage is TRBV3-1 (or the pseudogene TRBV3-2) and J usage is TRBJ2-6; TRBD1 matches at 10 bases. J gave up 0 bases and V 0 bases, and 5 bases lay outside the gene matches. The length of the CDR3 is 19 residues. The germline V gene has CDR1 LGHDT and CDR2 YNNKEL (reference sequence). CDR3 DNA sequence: TGTGCCAGCAGCCAAGATCTCGGGACAGGGGCCTCTGGGGCCAACGTCCTGACTTTC. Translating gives CASSQDLGTGASGANVLTF.

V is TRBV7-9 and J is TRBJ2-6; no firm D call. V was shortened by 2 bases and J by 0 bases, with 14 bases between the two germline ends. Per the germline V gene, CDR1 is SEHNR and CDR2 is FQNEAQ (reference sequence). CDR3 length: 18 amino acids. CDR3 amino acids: CASSLSGESSSGANVLTF. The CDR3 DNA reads TGTGCCAGCAGCTTATCCGGCGAATCAAGCTCTGGGGCCAACGTCCTGACTTTC.

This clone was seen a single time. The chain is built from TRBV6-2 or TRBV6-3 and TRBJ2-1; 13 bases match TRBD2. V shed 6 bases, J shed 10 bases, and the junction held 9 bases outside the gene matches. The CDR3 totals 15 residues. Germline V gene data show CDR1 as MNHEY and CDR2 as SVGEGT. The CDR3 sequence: CASSHGLAGVKEQFF. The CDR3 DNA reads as TGTGCCAGCAGCCACGGACTAGCGGGAGTAAAGGAGCAGTTCTTC.

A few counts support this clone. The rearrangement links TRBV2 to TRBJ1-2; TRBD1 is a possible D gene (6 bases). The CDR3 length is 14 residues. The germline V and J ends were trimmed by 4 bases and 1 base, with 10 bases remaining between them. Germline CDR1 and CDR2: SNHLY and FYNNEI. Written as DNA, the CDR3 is TGTGCCAGCAGTGCCTTACAGGGTAACTATGGCTACACCTTC. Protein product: CASSALQGNYGYTF.

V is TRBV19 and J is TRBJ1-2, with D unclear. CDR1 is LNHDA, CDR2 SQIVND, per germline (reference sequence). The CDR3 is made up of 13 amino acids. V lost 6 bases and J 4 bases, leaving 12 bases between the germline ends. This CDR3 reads CASRGQAFYGYTF. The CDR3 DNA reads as TGTGCCAGTAGGGGCCAGGCATTCTATGGCTACACCTTC.

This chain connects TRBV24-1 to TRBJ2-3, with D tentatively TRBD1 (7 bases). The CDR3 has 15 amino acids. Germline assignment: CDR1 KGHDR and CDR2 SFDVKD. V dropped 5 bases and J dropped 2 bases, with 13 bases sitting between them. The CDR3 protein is CATSGGGGVTDTQYF. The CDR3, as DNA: TGTGCCACCAGTGGAGGAGGGGGCGTCACAGATACGCAGTATTTT.

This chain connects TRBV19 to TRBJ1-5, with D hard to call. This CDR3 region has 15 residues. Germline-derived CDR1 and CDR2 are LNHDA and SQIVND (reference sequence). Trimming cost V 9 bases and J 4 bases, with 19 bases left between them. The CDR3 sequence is CASQPHSGNNQPQHF. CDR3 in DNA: TGTGCCAGCCAACCCCATTCCGGCAATAATCAGCCCCAGCATTTT.